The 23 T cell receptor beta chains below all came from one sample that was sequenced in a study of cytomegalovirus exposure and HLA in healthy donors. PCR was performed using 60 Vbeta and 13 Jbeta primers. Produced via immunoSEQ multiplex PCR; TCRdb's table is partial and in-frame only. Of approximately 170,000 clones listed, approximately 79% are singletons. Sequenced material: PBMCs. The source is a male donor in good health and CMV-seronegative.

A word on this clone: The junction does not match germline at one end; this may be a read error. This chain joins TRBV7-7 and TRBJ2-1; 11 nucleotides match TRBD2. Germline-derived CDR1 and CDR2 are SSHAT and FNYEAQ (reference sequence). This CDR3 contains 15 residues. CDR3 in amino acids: CASSPLAGGHNEQFF. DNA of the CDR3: TGTGCTAGCAGCCCTCTAGCGGGGGGACACAATGAGCAGTTCTTC.

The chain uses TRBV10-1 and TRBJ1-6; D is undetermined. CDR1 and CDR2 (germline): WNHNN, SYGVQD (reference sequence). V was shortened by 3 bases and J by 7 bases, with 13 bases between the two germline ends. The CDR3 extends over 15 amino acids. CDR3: CASSEDHPGNSPLHF. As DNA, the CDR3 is TGCGCCAGCAGTGAAGACCACCCGGGGAATTCACCCCTCCACTTT.

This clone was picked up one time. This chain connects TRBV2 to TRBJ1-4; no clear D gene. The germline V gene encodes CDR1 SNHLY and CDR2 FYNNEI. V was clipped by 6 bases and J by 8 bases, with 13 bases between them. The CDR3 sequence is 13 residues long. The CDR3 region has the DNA TGTGCCAGCAGGGAGGATCTAGGGGAAAAACTGTTTTTT. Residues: CASREDLGEKLFF.

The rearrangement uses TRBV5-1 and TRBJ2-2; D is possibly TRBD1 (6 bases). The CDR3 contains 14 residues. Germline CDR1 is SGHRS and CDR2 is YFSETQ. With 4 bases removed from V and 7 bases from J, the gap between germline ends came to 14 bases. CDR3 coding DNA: TGCGCCAGCAGCAGACACAGGGACGACGGGGAGCTGTTTTTT. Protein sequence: CASSRHRDDGELFF.

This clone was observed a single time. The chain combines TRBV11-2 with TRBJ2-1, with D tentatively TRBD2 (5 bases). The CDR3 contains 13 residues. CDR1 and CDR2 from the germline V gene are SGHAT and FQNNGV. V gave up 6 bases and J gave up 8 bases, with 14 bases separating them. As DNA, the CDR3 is TGTGCCAGCAGTCGGACTGGGAACGATGAGCAGTTCTTC. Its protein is CASSRTGNDEQFF.

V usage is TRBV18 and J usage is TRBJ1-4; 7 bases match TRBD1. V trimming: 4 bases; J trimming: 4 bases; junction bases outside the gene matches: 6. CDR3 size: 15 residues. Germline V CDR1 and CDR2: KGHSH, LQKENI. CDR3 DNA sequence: TGTGCCAGCTCACGCCGACAGGGTGGTAATGAAAAACTGTTTTTT. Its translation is CASSRRQGGNEKLFF.

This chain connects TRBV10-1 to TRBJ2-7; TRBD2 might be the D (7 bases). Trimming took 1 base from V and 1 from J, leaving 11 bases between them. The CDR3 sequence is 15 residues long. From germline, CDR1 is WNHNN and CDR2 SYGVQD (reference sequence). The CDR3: CASSEYGGRSYEQYF. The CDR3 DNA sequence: TGCGCCAGCAGTGAGTACGGGGGGCGATCCTACGAGCAGTACTTC.

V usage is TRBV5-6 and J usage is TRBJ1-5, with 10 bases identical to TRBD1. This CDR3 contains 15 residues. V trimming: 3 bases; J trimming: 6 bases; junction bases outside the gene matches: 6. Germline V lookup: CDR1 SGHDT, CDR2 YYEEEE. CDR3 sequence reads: CASSYGTGVGQPQHF. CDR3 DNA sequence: TGTGCCAGCAGCTACGGGACAGGGGTAGGTCAGCCCCAGCATTTT.

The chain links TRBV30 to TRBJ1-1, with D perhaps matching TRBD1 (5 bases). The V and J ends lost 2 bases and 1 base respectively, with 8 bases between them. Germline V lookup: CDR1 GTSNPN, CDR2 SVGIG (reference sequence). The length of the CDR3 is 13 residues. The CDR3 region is CAWSITGNTEAFF. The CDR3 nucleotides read TGTGCCTGGAGTATAACAGGGAACACTGAAGCTTTCTTT.

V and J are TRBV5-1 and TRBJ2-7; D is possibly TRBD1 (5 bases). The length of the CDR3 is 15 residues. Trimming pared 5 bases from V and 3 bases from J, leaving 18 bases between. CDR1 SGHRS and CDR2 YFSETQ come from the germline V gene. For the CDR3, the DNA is TGCGCCAGCAGGCAAGACTCATGGACACGCTACGAGCAGTACTTC. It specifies CASRQDSWTRYEQYF.

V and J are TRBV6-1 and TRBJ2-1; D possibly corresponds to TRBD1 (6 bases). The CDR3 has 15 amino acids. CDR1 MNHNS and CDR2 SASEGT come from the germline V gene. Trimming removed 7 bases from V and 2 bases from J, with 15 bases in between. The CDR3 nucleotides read TGTGCCAGCACCCTGGACAGAGGGACCTACAATGAGCAGTTCTTC. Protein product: CASTLDRGTYNEQFF.

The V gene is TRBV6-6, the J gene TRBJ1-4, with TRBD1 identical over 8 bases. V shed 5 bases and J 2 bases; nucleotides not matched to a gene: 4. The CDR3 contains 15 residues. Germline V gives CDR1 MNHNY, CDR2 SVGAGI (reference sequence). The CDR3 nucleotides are TGTGCCAGCAGTCCCTCAGGGGGCACTAATGAAAAACTGTTTTTT. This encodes CASSPSGGTNEKLFF.

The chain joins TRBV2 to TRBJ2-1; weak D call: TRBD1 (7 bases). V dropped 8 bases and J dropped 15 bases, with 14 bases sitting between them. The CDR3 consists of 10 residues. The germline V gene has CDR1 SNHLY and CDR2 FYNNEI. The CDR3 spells CASLVQGGFF. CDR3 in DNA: TGTGCCAGCCTGGTGCAGGGGGGGTTCTTC.

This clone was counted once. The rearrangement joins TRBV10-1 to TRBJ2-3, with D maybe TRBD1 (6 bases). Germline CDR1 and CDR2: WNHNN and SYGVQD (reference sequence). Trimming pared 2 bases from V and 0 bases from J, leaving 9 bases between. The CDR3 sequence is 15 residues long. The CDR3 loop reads CASSEAGASTDTQYF. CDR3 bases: TGCGCCAGCAGTGAGGCAGGGGCTAGCACAGATACGCAGTATTTT.

CDR3 amino acids: CAWSLGGRGYGYTF. In DNA form, the CDR3 reads TGTGCCTGGAGTCTCGGCGGAAGGGGTTATGGCTACACCTTC. The chain couples TRBV30 to TRBJ1-2, with D tentatively TRBD1 (5 bases). Germline V CDR1 and CDR2: GTSNPN, SVGIG (reference sequence). Deletions cut 2 bases from V and 5 bases from J, with 15 bases between. The length of the CDR3 is 14 residues.

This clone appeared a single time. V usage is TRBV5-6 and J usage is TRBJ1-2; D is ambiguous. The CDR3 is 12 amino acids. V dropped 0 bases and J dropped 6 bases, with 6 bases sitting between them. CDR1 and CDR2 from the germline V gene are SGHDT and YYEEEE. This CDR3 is CASSLGGDGYTF. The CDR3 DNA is TGTGCCAGCAGCTTGGGTGGAGATGGCTACACCTTC. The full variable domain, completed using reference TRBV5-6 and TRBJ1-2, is DAGVTQSPTHLIKTRGQQVTLRCSPKSGHDTVSWYQQALGQGPQFIFQYYEEEERQRGNFPDRFSGHQFPNYSSELNVNALLLGDSALYLCASSLGGDGYTFGSGTRLTVV.

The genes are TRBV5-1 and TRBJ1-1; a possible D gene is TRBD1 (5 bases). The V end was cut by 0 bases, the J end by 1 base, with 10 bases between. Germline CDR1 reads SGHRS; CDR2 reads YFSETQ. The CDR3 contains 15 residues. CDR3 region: CASSLGVQGNTEAFF. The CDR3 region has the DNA TGCGCCAGCAGCTTGGGGGTCCAGGGGAACACTGAAGCTTTCTTT.

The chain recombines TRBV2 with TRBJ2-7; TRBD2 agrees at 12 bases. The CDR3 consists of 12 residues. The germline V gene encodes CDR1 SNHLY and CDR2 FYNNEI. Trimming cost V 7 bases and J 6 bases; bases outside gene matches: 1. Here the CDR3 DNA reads TGTGCCAGCACGGGACTAGCGGGCGAGCAGTACTTC. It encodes CASTGLAGEQYF.

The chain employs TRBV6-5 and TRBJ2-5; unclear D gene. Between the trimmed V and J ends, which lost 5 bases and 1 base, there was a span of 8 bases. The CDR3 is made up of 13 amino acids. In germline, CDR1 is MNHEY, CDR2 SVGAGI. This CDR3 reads CASSAFAQETQYF. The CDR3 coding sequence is TGTGCCAGCAGTGCGTTCGCCCAAGAGACCCAGTACTTC.

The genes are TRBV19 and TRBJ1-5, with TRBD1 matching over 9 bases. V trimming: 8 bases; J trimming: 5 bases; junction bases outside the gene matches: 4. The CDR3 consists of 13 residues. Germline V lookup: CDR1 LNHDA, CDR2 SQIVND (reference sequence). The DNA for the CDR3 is TGTGCCAGTGGACAGGGGCTTCATCAGCCCCAGCATTTT. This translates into CASGQGLHQPQHF.

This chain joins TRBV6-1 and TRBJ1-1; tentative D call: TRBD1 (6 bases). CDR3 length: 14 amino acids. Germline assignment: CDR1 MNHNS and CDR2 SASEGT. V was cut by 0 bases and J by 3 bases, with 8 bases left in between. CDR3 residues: CASSEAYRDTEAFF. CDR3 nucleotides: TGTGCCAGCAGTGAAGCGTACAGGGACACTGAAGCTTTCTTT.

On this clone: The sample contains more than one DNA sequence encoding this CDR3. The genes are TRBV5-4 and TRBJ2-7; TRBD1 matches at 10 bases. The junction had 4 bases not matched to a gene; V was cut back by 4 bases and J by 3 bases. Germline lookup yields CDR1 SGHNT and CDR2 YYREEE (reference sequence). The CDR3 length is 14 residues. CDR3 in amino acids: CASSPGTGDYEQYF. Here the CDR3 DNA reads TGTGCCAGCAGCCCAGGGACAGGGGACTACGAGCAGTACTTC.

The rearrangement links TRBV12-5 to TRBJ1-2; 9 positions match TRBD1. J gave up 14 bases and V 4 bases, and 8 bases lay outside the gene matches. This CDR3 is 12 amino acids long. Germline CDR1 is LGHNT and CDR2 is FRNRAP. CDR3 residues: CASGSGQGGGTF. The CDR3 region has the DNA TGTGCTAGTGGTTCGGGACAGGGCGGTGGAACCTTC.